One TCR beta chain is described in this entry. Clones were sequenced by immunoSEQ multiplex PCR, and TCRdb holds only the in-frame ones, with some missing. The table lists approximately 20,000 clones, 70% to 90% of them singletons. The data originate from a study of PD-1 blockade in classical Hodgkin lymphoma. Germline trimming cut 8 bases from V and 4 bases from J; bases unmatched to any gene: 7. This CDR3 comprises 13 residues. Germline V lookup: CDR1 MDHEN, CDR2 SYDVKM. The time point: cycle 4 day 1 (C4D1), after less than 7 weeks of nivolumab. Brentuximab vedotin exposure varied, and every patient relapsed after autologous stem cell transplantation. Thawed PBMCs were the source of CD4+ T cells, purified by magnetic negative selection.

The TCR originated in a human donor with classical Hodgkin lymphoma. Source: CD4+ T cells from blood, taken before the fourth cycle of nivolumab. This rearrangement joins TRBV28 to TRBJ1-1, with 7 positions matching TRBD1. Here the CDR3 reads CASLRDRGTEAFF. The CDR3 coding sequence is TGTGCCAGCCTACGGGACAGAGGCACTGAAGCTTTCTTT. The full variable domain, rest sourced from reference TRBV28 and TRBJ1-1, is DVKVTQSSRYLVKRTGEKVFLECVQDMDHENMFWYRQDPGLGLRLIYFSYDVKMKEKGDIPEGYSVSREKKERFSLILESASTNQTSMYLCASLRDRGTEAFFGQGTRLTVV.